The rows below give T cell receptor beta chains drawn from one sample of a study of cytomegalovirus exposure and HLA in healthy donors. The repertoire was sequenced with immunoSEQ multiplex PCR; TCRdb's copy has only in-frame clones and lacks some. Of around 120,000 clones listed, over 70% are singletons. The sequenced material came from PBMCs. These receptors were obtained from a woman between 50 and 59 years old in good health and CMV-seropositive. Each CDR3 is given with its conserved first and last residue. D genes are given only for firm matches. The listing skips clone size in some rows; elsewhere it reads once, few, many or a size class.

len,d_gene,j_gene,abundance,v_gene,CDR3nt,CDR3aa
14,NA,TRBJ2-5,NA,TRBV5-1,TGCGCCAGCAGCATCGCGGGGGCCCTAGAGACCCAGTACTTC,CASSIAGALETQYF
15,TRBD2,TRBJ2-5,NA,TRBV4-1,TGCGCCAGCAGCCTTTTTGCGGGGGGCCAAGAGACCCAGTACTTC,CASSLFAGGQETQYF
15,NA,TRBJ2-7,few,TRBV6-5,TGTGCCAGCAGTTACTCGAAGGCAGGGAATTACGAGCAGTACTTC,CASSYSKAGNYEQYF
16,NA,TRBJ2-3,NA,TRBV5-6,TGTGCCAGCAGCTTTGGGGATCCACTAGGCACAGATACGCAGTATTTT,CASSFGDPLGTDTQYF
16,TRBD2,TRBJ2-3,few,TRBV4-2,TGTGCCAGCAGCCCGGCCTGGGAGGGCCCGACAGATACGCAGTATTTT,CASSPAWEGPTDTQYF
17,NA,TRBJ1-5,NA,TRBV18,TGTGCCAGCTCACTGAGAAACACCGGGTCTAGCAATCAGCCCCAGCATTTT,CASSLRNTGSSNQPQHF
15,TRBD2,TRBJ2-5,few,TRBV12-5,TGTGCTAGTGGGCACCGCGGGGGGGCGAAAGCGACCCAGTACTTC,CASGHRGGAKATQYF
15,TRBD1,TRBJ2-2,NA,TRBV9,TGTGCCAGCACCAGTAGGACAGGGGACCCCGGGGAGCTGTTTTTT,CASTSRTGDPGELFF
14,TRBD1,TRBJ2-1,NA,TRBV7-6,TGTGCCAGCGCCCGCCAGGGGGGACAGGGTGAGCAGTTCTTC,CASARQGGQGEQFF
13,NA,TRBJ2-2,NA,TRBV7-8,TGTGCCAGCAGCTTAGTAGTCGCCGGGGAGCTGTTTTTT,CASSLVVAGELFF